The present entry profiles one T cell receptor (beta chain) with its context. Its target is not known. This CDR3 has 14 residues. V was trimmed by 4 bases and J by 10 bases, leaving 17 bases between them. Germline loops: CDR1 LGHDT, CDR2 YNNKEL (reference sequence). This sample was taken from a study of T-cell memory formation after mild COVID-19. On the study more broadly: TCR clusters largely stayed donor specific.

Constant-segment primers and 5'RACE yielded cDNA libraries for TCR alpha and TCR beta, each carrying sample barcodes and UMIs. A single record per CDR3 protein comes from TCRdb applying MiXCR to the 5' RACE reads. The sample lists some 50,000 distinct CDR3 sequences; approximately 12% were seen once. Study-wide points: Some responding clones appeared in pre-infection memory, suggesting cross-reactive memory joined. Clones that shrank (day 15 to 85) were balanced CD4/CD8, whereas later expanders leaned CD4+.

The chain joins TRBV3-1 to TRBJ1-5; D uncertain. Material: PBMCs or a T cell subset sorted from them (not recorded which). The TCR was taken from a man younger than 35 who had mild COVID-19 (a few samples of this study predate the infection). Cell type and time point are not known. The CDR3 coding sequence is TGTGCCAGCAGCCCGACCGACTACAGTACACCCCAGCATTTT. Its translation: CASSPTDYSTPQHF.